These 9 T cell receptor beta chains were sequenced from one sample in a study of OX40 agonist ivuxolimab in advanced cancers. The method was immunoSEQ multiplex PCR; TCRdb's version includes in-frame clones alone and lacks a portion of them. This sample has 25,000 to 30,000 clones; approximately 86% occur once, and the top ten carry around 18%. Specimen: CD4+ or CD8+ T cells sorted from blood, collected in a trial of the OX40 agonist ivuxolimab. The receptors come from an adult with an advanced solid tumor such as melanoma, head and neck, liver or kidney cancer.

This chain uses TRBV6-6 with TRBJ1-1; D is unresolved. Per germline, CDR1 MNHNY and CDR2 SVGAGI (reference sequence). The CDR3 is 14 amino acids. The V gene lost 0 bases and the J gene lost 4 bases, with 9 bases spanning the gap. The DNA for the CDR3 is TGTGCCAGCAGTTACTCGAGGCCCCCCACTGAAGCTTTCTTT. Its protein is CASSYSRPPTEAFF.

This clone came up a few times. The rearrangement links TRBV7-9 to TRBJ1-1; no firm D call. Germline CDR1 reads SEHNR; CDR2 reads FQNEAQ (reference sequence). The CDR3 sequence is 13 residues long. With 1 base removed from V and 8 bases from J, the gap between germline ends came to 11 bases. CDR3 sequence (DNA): TGTGCCAGCAGCTTAGAAAACGGAGACGAAGCTTTCTTT. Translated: CASSLENGDEAFF.

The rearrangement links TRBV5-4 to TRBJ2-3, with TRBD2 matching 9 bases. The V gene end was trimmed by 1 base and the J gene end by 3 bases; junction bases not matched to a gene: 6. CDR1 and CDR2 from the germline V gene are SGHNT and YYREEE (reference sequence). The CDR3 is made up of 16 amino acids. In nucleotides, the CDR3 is TGTGCCAGCAGCTTGCCCCCGGGACTAGCAACAGATACGCAGTATTTT. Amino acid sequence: CASSLPPGLATDTQYF.

CDR3 residues: CASSWPIGQGYPSGANVLTF. CDR3 in DNA: TGTGCCAGCAGCTGGCCTATCGGACAGGGATATCCCTCTGGGGCCAACGTCCTGACTTTC. This chain uses TRBV11-3 with TRBJ2-6; TRBD1 aligns across 8 bases. In germline, CDR1 is SGHNT, CDR2 YENEEA. J gave up 0 bases and V 4 bases, and 14 bases lay outside the gene matches. The CDR3 is 20 amino acids.

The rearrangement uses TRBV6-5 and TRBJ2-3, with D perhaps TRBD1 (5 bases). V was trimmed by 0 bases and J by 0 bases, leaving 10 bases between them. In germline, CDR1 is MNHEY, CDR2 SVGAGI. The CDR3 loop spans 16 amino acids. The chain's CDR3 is CASSYSGALSTDTQYF. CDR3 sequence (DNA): TGTGCCAGCAGTTACTCAGGGGCCCTTAGCACAGATACGCAGTATTTT.

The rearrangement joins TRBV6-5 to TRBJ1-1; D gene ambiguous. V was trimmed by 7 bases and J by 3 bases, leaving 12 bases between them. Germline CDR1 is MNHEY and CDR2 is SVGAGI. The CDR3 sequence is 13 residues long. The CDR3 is CASTPLPHTEAFF. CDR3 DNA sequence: TGTGCCAGCACACCACTTCCCCACACTGAAGCTTTCTTT.

CDR3 residues: CASSVSGGSSYEQYF. In DNA, the CDR3 is TGTGCCAGCAGCGTAAGTGGCGGGAGCTCCTACGAGCAGTACTTC. The V call is TRBV9, the J call TRBJ2-7, with 7 positions matching TRBD2. The germline V gene has CDR1 SGDLS and CDR2 YYNGEE. This CDR3 region has 15 residues. J gave up 0 bases and V 1 base, and 4 bases lay outside the gene matches.

CDR3 region: CAIKQAGGPARSYNEQFF. CDR3 DNA: TGTGCCATCAAGCAAGCGGGAGGGCCTGCTAGGTCCTACAATGAGCAGTTCTTC. The V gene is TRBV10-3, the J gene TRBJ2-1; 10 nucleotides align to TRBD2. Germline trimming cut 7 bases from V and 1 base from J; bases unmatched to any gene: 13. This CDR3 region has 18 residues. In germline, CDR1 is ENHRY, CDR2 SYGVKD.

CDR3 sequence: CASSSAVSGANVLTF. The CDR3 bases are TGCGCCAGCAGTTCGGCAGTCTCTGGGGCCAACGTCCTGACTTTC. This chain uses TRBV5-1 with TRBJ2-6; the D is unclear. V lost 5 bases, J lost 0 bases, and 9 bases lay in between. Germline CDR1 is SGHRS and CDR2 is YFSETQ. The CDR3 sequence is 15 residues long.